The rows below give T cell receptor beta chains drawn from one sample of a study of long-term antiretroviral therapy in people with HIV. Libraries were prepared by immunoSEQ multiplex PCR; TCRdb keeps only in-frame clonotypes and omits some of them. The sample consists of approximately 30,000 clones, roughly 77% of them appearing once. Sequencing was performed on unsorted PBMCs, taken 1.9 years after starting antiretroviral therapy. These receptors came from a man in his late teens or twenties with HIV. CDR3s include the opening cysteine and the closing phenylalanine or tryptophan. The D gene is left open where the match is weak. The size entry is marked missing in some rows and otherwise reads once, few, many or a size class.

CDR3 length	D gene	V gene	J gene	clone size	CDR3 protein	CDR3 DNA
14	-	TRBV15	TRBJ2-5	once	CATSRLSAEETQYF	TGTGCCACCAGCAGGTTATCGGCGGAGGAGACCCAGTACTTC
18	TRBD2	TRBV7-9	TRBJ2-2	once	CASSQWTSGERNTGELFF	TGTGCCAGCAGCCAATGGACTAGCGGGGAGAGAAACACCGGGGAGCTGTTTTTT
15	-	TRBV5-1	TRBJ1-1	-	CASSNTYAPNTEAFF	TGCGCCAGCAGCAATACTTATGCCCCGAACACTGAAGCTTTCTTT
14	TRBD1	TRBV15	TRBJ2-4	-	CATSRGDRGGSSYF	TGTGCCACCAGCAGAGGGGACAGGGGGGGGTCATCGTACTTC
13	-	TRBV5-1	TRBJ1-1	-	CASTLGEATEAFF	TGCGCCAGCACCCTTGGCGAGGCCACTGAAGCTTTCTTT
16	-	TRBV9	TRBJ2-1	-	CASSYLPGAVYNEQFF	TGTGCCAGCAGCTATTTGCCGGGGGCGGTATACAATGAGCAGTTCTTC
15	TRBD1	TRBV9	TRBJ2-5	-	CASSAGTGGWETQYF	TGTGCCAGCAGCGCCGGGACAGGGGGGTGGGAGACCCAGTACTTC
15	TRBD1	TRBV4-1	TRBJ2-3	once	CASSGQGFATDTQYF	TGCGCCAGCAGCGGACAGGGGTTTGCCACAGATACGCAGTATTTT
15	TRBD2	TRBV28	TRBJ2-3	-	CASSYRTSGVDTQYF	TGTGCCAGCAGTTATAGGACTAGCGGGGTAGATACGCAGTATTTT
15	-	TRBV6-6	TRBJ1-1	-	CASSYSTQGFTEAFF	TGTGCCAGCAGTTACTCGACGCAGGGGTTCACTGAAGCTTTCTTT
15	-	TRBV14	TRBJ2-7	-	CASSQDLGGVYEQYF	TGTGCCAGCAGCCAAGATTTAGGGGGGGTCTACGAGCAGTACTTC
14	-	TRBV28	TRBJ1-5	few	CASSRPGSHQPQHF	TGTGCCAGCAGTCGTCCGGGAAGCCATCAGCCCCAGCATTTT
13	-	TRBV5-5	TRBJ1-2	-	CASSLDRARGYTF	TGTGCCAGCAGCTTGGACAGGGCGAGAGGCTACACCTTC
11	-	TRBV7-8	TRBJ1-5	-	CASGGNQPQHF	TGTGCCAGCGGGGGGAATCAGCCCCAGCATTTT
17	TRBD1	TRBV9	TRBJ1-1	-	CASSVDPGQSMNTEAFF	TGTGCCAGCAGCGTAGATCCGGGACAGTCCATGAACACTGAAGCTTTCTTT
12	TRBD1	TRBV27	TRBJ1-2	-	CASSGTGILYTF	TGTGCCAGCAGCGGGACAGGAATCCTCTACACCTTC